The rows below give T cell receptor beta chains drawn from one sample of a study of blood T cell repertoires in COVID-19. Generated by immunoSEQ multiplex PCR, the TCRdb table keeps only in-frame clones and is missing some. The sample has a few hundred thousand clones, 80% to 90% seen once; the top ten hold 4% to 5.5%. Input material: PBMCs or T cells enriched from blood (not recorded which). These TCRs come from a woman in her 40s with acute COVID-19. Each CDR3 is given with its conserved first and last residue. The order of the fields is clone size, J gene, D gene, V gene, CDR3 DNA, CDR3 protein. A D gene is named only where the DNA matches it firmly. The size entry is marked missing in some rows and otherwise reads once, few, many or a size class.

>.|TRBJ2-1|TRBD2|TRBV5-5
TGTGCCAGCAGCTTGACGACTAGCGGGAGTTCTGTATATGAGCAGTTCTTC
CASSLTTSGSSVYEQFF
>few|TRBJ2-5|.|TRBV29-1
TGCAGCGTTGAAGGCCCCGCAGGGTCCCAAGAGACCCAGTACTTC
CSVEGPAGSQETQYF
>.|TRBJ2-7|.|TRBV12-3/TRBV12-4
TGTGCCAGCAGCCTGGGGAGCTCCTACGAGCAGTACTTC
CASSLGSSYEQYF
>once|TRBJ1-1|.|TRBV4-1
TGCGCCAGCAAGAGTGGAGGGGCGAACACTGAAGCTTTCTTT
CASKSGGANTEAFF
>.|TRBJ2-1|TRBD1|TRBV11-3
TGTGCCAGCAGCTTACGGACAGGGGATCTCAATGAGCAGTTCTTC
CASSLRTGDLNEQFF
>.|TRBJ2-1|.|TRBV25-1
TGTGCCAGCAGTGAGGTACAGGGAACTGAGAATGAGCAGTTCTTC
CASSEVQGTENEQFF
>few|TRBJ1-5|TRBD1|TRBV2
TGTGCCAGCAGTGTTGGACAGGGCGCCAATCAGCCCCAGCATTTT
CASSVGQGANQPQHF
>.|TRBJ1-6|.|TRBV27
TGTGCCAGCAGTTTAGGGGGGGACTCGCCCCTCCACTTT
CASSLGGDSPLHF
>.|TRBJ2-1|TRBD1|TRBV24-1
TGTGCCACCACTAGGGGACAGGGGGCCTCAGGGGAGCAGTTCTTC
CATTRGQGASGEQFF
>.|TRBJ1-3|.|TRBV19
TGTGCCAGTAGTATAGGGAAGGGGCCTGGAAACACCATATATTTT
CASSIGKGPGNTIYF
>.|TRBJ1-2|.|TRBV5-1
TGCGCCAGCAACCCGGGCGGGCAGGGGTCGAACTATGGCTACACCTTC
CASNPGGQGSNYGYTF
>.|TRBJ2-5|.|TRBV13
TGTGCCAGCAGCCTCATGACAGGCCAGGAGGAGACCCAGTACTTC
CASSLMTGQEETQYF
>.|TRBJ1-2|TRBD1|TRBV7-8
TGTGCCAGCAGCTTAGCGGCAGGGGGGATCTATGGCTACACCTTC
CASSLAAGGIYGYTF
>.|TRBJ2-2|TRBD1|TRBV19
TGTGCCAGTAAGCAACAGGGGGCCACCGGGGAGCTGTTTTTT
CASKQQGATGELFF
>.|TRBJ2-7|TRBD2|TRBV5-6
TGTGCCAGCAGCTTGGCACTAGCGGAGACCTACGAGCAGTACTTC
CASSLALAETYEQYF
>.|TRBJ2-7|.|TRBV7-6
TGTGCCAGCAGGGAACGCGGGACGGCCTACTACGAGCAGTACTTC
CASRERGTAYYEQYF
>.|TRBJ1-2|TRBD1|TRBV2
TGTGCCACACAGGGGGCAGGCGGCTACACCTTC
CATQGAGGYTF
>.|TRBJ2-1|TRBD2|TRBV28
TGTGCCAGCAGTTTATGGATTAAAGCGGGAGATGAGCAGTTCTTC
CASSLWIKAGDEQFF
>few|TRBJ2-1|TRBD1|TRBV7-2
TGTGCCATTCACCGGGACAGGTCCGGTCGGGAGCAGTTCTTC
CAIHRDRSGREQFF
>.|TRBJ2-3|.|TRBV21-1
TGTGCCAGCAGCAAAGGCACTAGCGGTCAGCCAGATACGCAGTATTTT
CASSKGTSGQPDTQYF
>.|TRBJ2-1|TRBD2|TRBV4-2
TGTGCCAGCAGCCAAGCTACCATCCTAGCGGGAGTGGACAATGAGCAGTTCTTC
CASSQATILAGVDNEQFF
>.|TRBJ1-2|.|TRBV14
TGTGCCAGCAGCCATATTGTGTGGCAGGGCGAAGGCGGCTACACCTTC
CASSHIVWQGEGGYTF
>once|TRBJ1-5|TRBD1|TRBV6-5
TGTGCCAGCAGGGGACAGGGGAGGAGTCAGCCCCAGCATTTT
CASRGQGRSQPQHF
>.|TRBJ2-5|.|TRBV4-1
TGCGCCAGCAGCCAAGATCCTGTAGCTGGGGAGACCCAGTACTTC
CASSQDPVAGETQYF
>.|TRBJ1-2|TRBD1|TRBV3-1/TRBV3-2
TGTGCCAGCGGGACAGGGGGCTTTGGGGACTATGGCTACACCTTC
CASGTGGFGDYGYTF
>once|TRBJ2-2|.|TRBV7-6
TGTGCCAGCAGCTTAAGCTACGCCGACACCGGGGAGCTGTTTTTT
CASSLSYADTGELFF
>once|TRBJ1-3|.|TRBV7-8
TGTGCCAGCAGCCGACCCCCGAAAGGGGTCCCCTCTGGAAACACCATATATTTT
CASSRPPKGVPSGNTIYF
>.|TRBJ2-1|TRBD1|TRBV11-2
TGTGCCAGCAGCCTCGAACAGGGGGCACCCTACAATGAGCAGTTCTTC
CASSLEQGAPYNEQFF
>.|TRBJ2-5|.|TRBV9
TGTGCCAGCAGCGCTCAGGGGACCCAAGAGACCCAGTACTTC
CASSAQGTQETQYF
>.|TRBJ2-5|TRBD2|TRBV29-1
TGCAGCGTTGAATTGGACGCCGGGCGTCGGGCGGGAGTTTGGGAGACCCAGTACTTC
CSVELDAGRRAGVWETQYF
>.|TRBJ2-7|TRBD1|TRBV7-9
TGTGCCAGCAGCTTAGCCGATGGCCGGACAGGGACAAAGTACGAGCAGTACTTC
CASSLADGRTGTKYEQYF
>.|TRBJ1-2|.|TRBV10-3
TGTGCCATCAGGACTAGTACAGGAAATAACTATGGCTACACCTTC
CAIRTSTGNNYGYTF
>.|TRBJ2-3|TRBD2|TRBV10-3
TGTGCCATTAAAGCGGGAACACAAGATACGCAGTATTTT
CAIKAGTQDTQYF
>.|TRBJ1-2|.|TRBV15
TGTGCCACCAGCAGAGATGCAGGGGTCTATGGCTACACCTTC
CATSRDAGVYGYTF
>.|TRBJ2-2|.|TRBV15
TGTGCCACCAGCAGAGATCGGGTCGGGGAGCTGTTTTTT
CATSRDRVGELFF
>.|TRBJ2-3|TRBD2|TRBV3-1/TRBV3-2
TGTGCCAGCGGCCAGACCGGGACTAGCGTCACAGATACGCAGTATTTT
CASGQTGTSVTDTQYF
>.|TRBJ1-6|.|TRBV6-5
TGTGCCAGCAGTTACGTGGCTTCCAATTCACCCCTCCACTTT
CASSYVASNSPLHF
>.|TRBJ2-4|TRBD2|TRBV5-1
TGCGCCAGCAGCCCATTGACTAGCGGGGTTGGAAACATTCAGTACTTC
CASSPLTSGVGNIQYF
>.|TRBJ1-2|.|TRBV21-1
TGTGCCAGCAGCATACATCCGGGACAGGGGACCTTTAACTATGGCTACACCTTC
CASSIHPGQGTFNYGYTF
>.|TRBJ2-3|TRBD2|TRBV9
TGTGCCAGCAGCACAATACTAGCGGACGGGACAGATACGCAGTATTTT
CASSTILADGTDTQYF
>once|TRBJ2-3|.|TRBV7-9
TGTGCCAGCAGCTTAGGAATTGACTCGTCAAGCACAGATACGCAGTATTTT
CASSLGIDSSSTDTQYF
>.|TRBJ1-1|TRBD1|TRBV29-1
TGCAGCGCTGGGACAGGGTATTCGAACACTGAAGCTTTCTTT
CSAGTGYSNTEAFF
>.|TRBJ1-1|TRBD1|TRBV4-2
TGTGCCAGCAGCCAAGGCAGTGGGACAGGGGGCACTGAAGCTTTCTTT
CASSQGSGTGGTEAFF
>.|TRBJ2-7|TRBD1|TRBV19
TGTGCCAGTAGTATTGTAAGACAGGGGGCCGGAAACGAGCAGTACTTC
CASSIVRQGAGNEQYF
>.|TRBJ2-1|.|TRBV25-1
TGTGCCAGCAGTGAGGCAGGGATTTACAATGAGCAGTTCTTC
CASSEAGIYNEQFF
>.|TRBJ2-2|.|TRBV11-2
TGTGCCAGCAGCTTAACTGGCAGGGCCGGGGAGCTGTTTTTT
CASSLTGRAGELFF
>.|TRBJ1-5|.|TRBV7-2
TGTGCCAGCAGCTTAGCGCTCTCTTCGGGTGGCTTCAATCAGCCCCAGCATTTT
CASSLALSSGGFNQPQHF
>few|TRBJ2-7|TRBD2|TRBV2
TGTGCCAGCAGGGCCACTAGCGGGTATCCTTCCGAGCAGTACTTC
CASRATSGYPSEQYF
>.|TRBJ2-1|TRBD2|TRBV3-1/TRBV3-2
TGTGCCAGCAGCCAAGAGGGCTTAGCGGGACGGGGGGGGCAGTTCTTC
CASSQEGLAGRGGQFF
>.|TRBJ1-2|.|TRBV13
TGTGCCAGCAGCTTAGATCGGGGTGCTAACTATGGCTACACCTTC
CASSLDRGANYGYTF
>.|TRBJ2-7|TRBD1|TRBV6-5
TGTGCCAGCCGACAGGGATCCTACGAGCAGTACTTC
CASRQGSYEQYF
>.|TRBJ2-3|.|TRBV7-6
TGTGCCAGCAGCTTAGTTGGGCAGGCGCGCACAGATACGCAGTATTTT
CASSLVGQARTDTQYF
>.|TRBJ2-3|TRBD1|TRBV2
TGTGCCAGCACAGGGACAGGTGCTAGCACAGATACGCAGTATTTT
CASTGTGASTDTQYF